This is a list of T cell receptor beta chains from one sample in a study of OX40 agonist ivuxolimab in advanced cancers. TCRdb's table, derived via immunoSEQ multiplex PCR, lists solely in-frame clones and lacks some. The sample consists of approximately 74,000 clones, approximately 95% of them appearing once. The input for sequencing was CD4+ or CD8+ T cells sorted from blood, taken in a trial of the OX40 agonist ivuxolimab. The receptors were gathered from an adult with an advanced solid tumor such as melanoma, head and neck, liver or kidney cancer. Each CDR3 is given without its conserved first and last residue. Fields, in order: V gene, D gene, clone size, J gene, CDR3 protein. A D gene is named only where the DNA matches it firmly. Rows give clone size only sometimes, using once, few, many, or a class for an expanded clone.

v_call: TRBV29-1; d_call: -; clone_size: -; j_call: TRBJ1-2; cdr3_aa: SVEGGGYGYT
v_call: TRBV18; d_call: -; clone_size: -; j_call: TRBJ2-2; cdr3_aa: ASSPPAPGELF
v_call: TRBV30; d_call: -; clone_size: -; j_call: TRBJ1-2; cdr3_aa: AWSYAGDYGYT
v_call: TRBV7-2; d_call: TRBD1; clone_size: -; j_call: TRBJ1-4; cdr3_aa: ASSLVGTGNEKLF
v_call: TRBV5-4; d_call: TRBD1; clone_size: -; j_call: TRBJ1-1; cdr3_aa: ASSPPPGQGGRGNTEAF
v_call: TRBV5-1; d_call: -; clone_size: -; j_call: TRBJ1-2; cdr3_aa: ASSLGSGSQGYGYT
v_call: TRBV6-6; d_call: -; clone_size: -; j_call: TRBJ2-5; cdr3_aa: ASGRHFQETQY
v_call: TRBV5-1; d_call: -; clone_size: -; j_call: TRBJ1-1; cdr3_aa: ASSLIPGGLNTEAF
v_call: TRBV4-3; d_call: -; clone_size: -; j_call: TRBJ2-2; cdr3_aa: ASSQQIMGTTGELF
v_call: TRBV7-2; d_call: -; clone_size: -; j_call: TRBJ2-1; cdr3_aa: ASSLAGGTSYNEQF
v_call: TRBV18; d_call: -; clone_size: -; j_call: TRBJ1-4; cdr3_aa: ASSRSPGKNEKLF
v_call: TRBV27; d_call: -; clone_size: -; j_call: TRBJ1-5; cdr3_aa: ASSPQGRNQPQH
v_call: TRBV28; d_call: TRBD1; clone_size: -; j_call: TRBJ1-6; cdr3_aa: ASYDRVGSSPLH
v_call: TRBV28; d_call: -; clone_size: -; j_call: TRBJ2-4; cdr3_aa: ASSDPGQGEY
v_call: TRBV6-6; d_call: -; clone_size: -; j_call: TRBJ2-7; cdr3_aa: ASSYDSLVSYEQY
v_call: TRBV7-9; d_call: -; clone_size: -; j_call: TRBJ1-5; cdr3_aa: ASSLGGGQPQH
v_call: TRBV7-2; d_call: -; clone_size: -; j_call: TRBJ2-4; cdr3_aa: ASSSGIAKNIQY
v_call: TRBV7-9; d_call: -; clone_size: once; j_call: TRBJ2-6; cdr3_aa: ASSLFNPGANVLT
v_call: TRBV5-1; d_call: -; clone_size: once; j_call: TRBJ2-2; cdr3_aa: ASSLGGNTGELF
v_call: TRBV19; d_call: -; clone_size: -; j_call: TRBJ1-5; cdr3_aa: ASSIGWSNQPQH
v_call: TRBV19; d_call: TRBD1; clone_size: -; j_call: TRBJ1-3; cdr3_aa: ASSPTGEANVRGNTIY
v_call: TRBV7-8; d_call: -; clone_size: -; j_call: TRBJ2-2; cdr3_aa: ASSLGAVSGNTGELF
v_call: TRBV6-5; d_call: -; clone_size: -; j_call: TRBJ1-1; cdr3_aa: ASSGRGAENTEAF
v_call: TRBV6-5; d_call: -; clone_size: -; j_call: TRBJ1-2; cdr3_aa: ASSPAGAIYGYT
v_call: TRBV7-9; d_call: -; clone_size: once; j_call: TRBJ2-5; cdr3_aa: ASSLSGGAETQY
v_call: TRBV5-1; d_call: -; clone_size: -; j_call: TRBJ2-5; cdr3_aa: ASSLVGRTQETQY
v_call: TRBV7-2; d_call: -; clone_size: -; j_call: TRBJ1-2; cdr3_aa: ASRPQSGSYGYT
v_call: TRBV2; d_call: -; clone_size: few; j_call: TRBJ2-1; cdr3_aa: ASSVSNEQF
v_call: TRBV18; d_call: TRBD2; clone_size: -; j_call: TRBJ2-3; cdr3_aa: ASSFTSGTDTQY
v_call: TRBV21-1; d_call: -; clone_size: -; j_call: TRBJ2-4; cdr3_aa: ASSKDWGWGIQY
v_call: TRBV7-2; d_call: TRBD1; clone_size: -; j_call: TRBJ2-7; cdr3_aa: ASSGDRGSSYEQY
v_call: TRBV7-8; d_call: -; clone_size: -; j_call: TRBJ2-1; cdr3_aa: ASSFDGIGSSYNEQF
v_call: TRBV5-5; d_call: -; clone_size: -; j_call: TRBJ1-2; cdr3_aa: ASSLGPGNYGYT
v_call: TRBV2; d_call: -; clone_size: -; j_call: TRBJ1-2; cdr3_aa: ASSPPPGANYGYT
v_call: TRBV18; d_call: -; clone_size: once; j_call: TRBJ1-3; cdr3_aa: ASSPPGNTIY
v_call: TRBV7-2; d_call: -; clone_size: -; j_call: TRBJ2-3; cdr3_aa: ASSLVGQETQY
v_call: TRBV28; d_call: -; clone_size: -; j_call: TRBJ1-4; cdr3_aa: ASSSGGDSEKLF
v_call: TRBV5-4; d_call: TRBD1; clone_size: -; j_call: TRBJ1-3; cdr3_aa: ASSPGQGVGNTIY
v_call: TRBV5-4; d_call: TRBD1; clone_size: -; j_call: TRBJ1-1; cdr3_aa: ASSLEDRVATEAF
v_call: TRBV5-1; d_call: -; clone_size: -; j_call: TRBJ2-2; cdr3_aa: ASSPQLPGNTGELF
v_call: TRBV4-1; d_call: TRBD2; clone_size: -; j_call: TRBJ2-5; cdr3_aa: ASSQLIGTSGEETQY
v_call: TRBV18; d_call: -; clone_size: -; j_call: TRBJ1-1; cdr3_aa: ASSPSTGPNTEAF
v_call: TRBV7-8; d_call: -; clone_size: -; j_call: TRBJ1-3; cdr3_aa: ASSLGRSSGNTIY
v_call: TRBV28; d_call: TRBD2; clone_size: once; j_call: TRBJ2-2; cdr3_aa: ASTQPGGSGVSGELF
v_call: TRBV5-5; d_call: -; clone_size: -; j_call: TRBJ2-7; cdr3_aa: ASSYGVTYEQY
v_call: TRBV6-6; d_call: -; clone_size: -; j_call: TRBJ2-3; cdr3_aa: ASREGADTQY
v_call: TRBV5-1; d_call: TRBD1; clone_size: few; j_call: TRBJ1-4; cdr3_aa: ASSFGTDNEKLF
v_call: TRBV4-3; d_call: -; clone_size: -; j_call: TRBJ2-3; cdr3_aa: ASSPGRLYFSSTDAQY
v_call: TRBV21-1; d_call: -; clone_size: -; j_call: TRBJ2-1; cdr3_aa: ASSAPMDRSSYNEQF
v_call: TRBV9; d_call: TRBD2; clone_size: -; j_call: TRBJ2-3; cdr3_aa: ASSDLAGGSTSTDTQY
v_call: TRBV6-5; d_call: -; clone_size: -; j_call: TRBJ2-1; cdr3_aa: ASSYSEDNEQF
v_call: TRBV9; d_call: -; clone_size: -; j_call: TRBJ2-5; cdr3_aa: ASSVQGLETQY
v_call: TRBV27; d_call: TRBD1; clone_size: once; j_call: TRBJ1-2; cdr3_aa: ASSLDGTGTNYGYT
v_call: TRBV5-1; d_call: -; clone_size: -; j_call: TRBJ2-1; cdr3_aa: ASSFVGLRYNEQF
v_call: TRBV28; d_call: TRBD1; clone_size: -; j_call: TRBJ1-2; cdr3_aa: ASGGQGNYGYT
v_call: TRBV19; d_call: -; clone_size: -; j_call: TRBJ2-2; cdr3_aa: ASSASVGPGELF
v_call: TRBV12-5; d_call: TRBD2; clone_size: -; j_call: TRBJ2-2; cdr3_aa: ASGLGGSAGELF